This T cell receptor beta chain was sequenced for a study of cytomegalovirus exposure and HLA in healthy donors. Notes on the study in general: It was 150 or so TCR beta chains that were listed as cytomegalovirus-associated.

With 60 Vbeta and 13 Jbeta primers, the PCR was carried out. This table comes from immunoSEQ multiplex PCR, and its TCRdb copy is limited to in-frame clones, with some not included. The sample contains 120,000 or so clones, under 12% of which appear only once. As concerns this clone: Its antigen is not known.

The junction had 5 bases not matched to a gene; V was cut back by 2 bases and J by 1 base. CDR1 MNHNS and CDR2 SASEGT come from the germline V gene. The CDR3 is 16 amino acids. The source of this sequence is a woman aged 18-29 years in good health and CMV-seropositive. The rearrangement links TRBV6-1 to TRBJ1-1, with 9 positions matching TRBD1. Material: PBMCs. CDR3: CASSEKSGQGNTEAFF. CDR3 sequence (DNA): TGTGCCAGCAGTGAAAAGTCGGGACAGGGGAACACTGAAGCTTTCTTT.